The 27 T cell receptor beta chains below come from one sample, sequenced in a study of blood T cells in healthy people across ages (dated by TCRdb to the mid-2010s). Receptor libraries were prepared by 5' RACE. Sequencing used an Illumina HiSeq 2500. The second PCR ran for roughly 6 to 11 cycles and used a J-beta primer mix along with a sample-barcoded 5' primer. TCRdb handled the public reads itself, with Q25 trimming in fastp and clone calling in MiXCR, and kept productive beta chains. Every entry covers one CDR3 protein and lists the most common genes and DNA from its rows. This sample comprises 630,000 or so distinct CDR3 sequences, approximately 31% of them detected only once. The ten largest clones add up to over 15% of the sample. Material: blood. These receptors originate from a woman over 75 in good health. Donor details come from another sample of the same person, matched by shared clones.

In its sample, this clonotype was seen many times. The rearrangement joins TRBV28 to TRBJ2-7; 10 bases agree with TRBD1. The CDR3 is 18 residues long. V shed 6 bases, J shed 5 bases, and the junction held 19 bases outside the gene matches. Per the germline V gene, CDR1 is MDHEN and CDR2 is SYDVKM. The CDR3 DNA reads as TGTGCCAGCAGCCGGAGCCCCCCCCCGACAGGGGGCGGCCACGAGCAGTACTTC. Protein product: CASSRSPPPTGGGHEQYF. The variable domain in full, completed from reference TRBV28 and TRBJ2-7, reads DVKVTQSSRYLVKRTGEKVFLECVQDMDHENMFWYRQDPGLGLRLIYFSYDVKMKEKGDIPEGYSVSREKKERFSLILESASTNQTSMYLCASSRSPPPTGGGHEQYFGPGTRLTVT.

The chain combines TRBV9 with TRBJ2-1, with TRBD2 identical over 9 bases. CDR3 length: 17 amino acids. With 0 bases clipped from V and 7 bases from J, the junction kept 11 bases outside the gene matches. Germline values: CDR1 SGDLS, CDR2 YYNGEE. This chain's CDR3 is CASSVDWREGPLNEQFF. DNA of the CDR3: TGTGCCAGCAGCGTAGACTGGCGGGAGGGCCCTTTGAATGAGCAGTTCTTC.

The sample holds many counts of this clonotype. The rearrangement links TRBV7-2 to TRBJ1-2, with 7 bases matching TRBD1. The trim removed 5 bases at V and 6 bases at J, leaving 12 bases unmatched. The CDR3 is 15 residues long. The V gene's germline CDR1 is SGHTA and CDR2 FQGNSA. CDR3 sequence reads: CASSQDGTVRDGYTF. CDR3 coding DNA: TGTGCCAGCAGCCAAGACGGGACAGTCAGAGATGGCTACACCTTC. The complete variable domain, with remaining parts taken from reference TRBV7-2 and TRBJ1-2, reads GAGVSQSPSNKVTEKGKDVELRCDPISGHTALYWYRQSLGQGLEFLIYFQGNSAPDKSGLPSDRFSAERTGGSVSTLTIQRTQQEDSAVYLCASSQDGTVRDGYTFGSGTRLTVV.

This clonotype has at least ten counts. CDR3 residues: CASSYDEGGEQYF. The CDR3 DNA follows: TGTGCCAGCAGTTACGATGAGGGCGGGGAGCAGTACTTC. V usage is TRBV6-5 and J usage is TRBJ2-7, with TRBD2 as a possible D gene (5 bases). Per the germline V gene, CDR1 is MNHEY and CDR2 is SVGAGI. Trimming took 2 bases from V and 7 from J, leaving 12 bases between them. This CDR3 spans 13 amino acids.

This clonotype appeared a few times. CDR3: CSASSGAVTEAFF. The DNA of the CDR3 is TGCAGTGCTAGCAGCGGGGCAGTCACTGAAGCTTTCTTT. The V call is TRBV20-1, the J call TRBJ1-1, with D tentatively TRBD1 (5 bases). V gave up 3 bases and J gave up 4 bases, with 12 bases separating them. Looked up from germline, CDR1 is DFQATT and CDR2 is SNEGSKA (reference sequence). The length of the CDR3 is 13 residues.

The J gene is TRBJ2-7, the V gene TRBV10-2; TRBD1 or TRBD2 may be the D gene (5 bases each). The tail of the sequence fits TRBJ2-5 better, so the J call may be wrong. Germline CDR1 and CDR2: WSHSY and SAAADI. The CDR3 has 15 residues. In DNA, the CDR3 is TGCGCCAGCAGTGAGTCGACATGGGGGAGAGAGACCCAGTACTTC. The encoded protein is CASSESTWGRETQYF.

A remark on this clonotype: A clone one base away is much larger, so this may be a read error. CDR3 coding DNA: TGTGCCAGCTCGTCAGGGGTGCGGTTACCCCTCCACTTT. As protein: CASSSGVRLPLHF. The chain employs TRBV7-3 and TRBJ1-6, with D possibly matching TRBD1 (6 bases). Germline V gene sequence: CDR1 SGHTA, CDR2 FQGTGA. This CDR3 has 13 amino acids. Trimming removed 8 bases from V and 12 bases from J, with 17 bases in between.

This CDR3 is CASSSREDGYTF. In DNA, the CDR3 is TGTGCCAGCAGCTCCAGGGAGGATGGCTACACCTTC. V and J are TRBV7-2 and TRBJ1-2, with D possibly matching TRBD1 (5 bases). V shed 4 bases and J shed 6 bases, with 9 bases lying between them. Germline V CDR1 and CDR2: SGHTA, FQGNSA. The CDR3 sequence is 12 residues long.

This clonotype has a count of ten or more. Written as DNA, the CDR3 is TGTGCCAGCAGCTTAGACTGGTTTACAGATACGCAGTATTTT. Translated: CASSLDWFTDTQYF. J is TRBJ2-3 and V is TRBV7-3; D not certain. Trimming pared 2 bases from V and 3 bases from J, leaving 9 bases between. The CDR3 is 14 residues long. CDR1 is SGHTA and CDR2 is FQGTGA in the germline V gene.

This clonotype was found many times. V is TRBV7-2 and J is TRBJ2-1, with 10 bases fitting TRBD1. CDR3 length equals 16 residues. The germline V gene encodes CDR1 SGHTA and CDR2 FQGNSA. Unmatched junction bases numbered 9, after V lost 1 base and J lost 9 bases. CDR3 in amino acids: CASSLGRQGATGEQFF. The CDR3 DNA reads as TGTGCCAGCAGCTTAGGGAGACAGGGGGCGACAGGTGAGCAGTTCTTC.

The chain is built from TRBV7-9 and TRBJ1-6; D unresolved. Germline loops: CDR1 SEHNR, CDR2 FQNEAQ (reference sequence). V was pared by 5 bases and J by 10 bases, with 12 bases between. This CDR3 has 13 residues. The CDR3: CASSPAGLSPLHF. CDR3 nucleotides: TGTGCCAGCAGCCCAGCGGGTCTCTCACCCCTCCACTTT.

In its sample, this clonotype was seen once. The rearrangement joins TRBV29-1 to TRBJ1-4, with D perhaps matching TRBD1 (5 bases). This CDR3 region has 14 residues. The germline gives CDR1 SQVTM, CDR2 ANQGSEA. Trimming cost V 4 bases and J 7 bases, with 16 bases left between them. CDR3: CSVGGELDGEKLFF. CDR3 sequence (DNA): TGCAGCGTTGGGGGGGAACTTGACGGTGAAAAACTGTTTTTT.

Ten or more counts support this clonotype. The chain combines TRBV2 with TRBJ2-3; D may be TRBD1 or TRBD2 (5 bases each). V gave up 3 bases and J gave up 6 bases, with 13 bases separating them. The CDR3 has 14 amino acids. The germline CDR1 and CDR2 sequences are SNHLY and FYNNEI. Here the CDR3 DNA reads TGTGCCAGCAGTGAGAGAGGGGAAGGGGATACGCAGTATTTT. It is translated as CASSERGEGDTQYF.

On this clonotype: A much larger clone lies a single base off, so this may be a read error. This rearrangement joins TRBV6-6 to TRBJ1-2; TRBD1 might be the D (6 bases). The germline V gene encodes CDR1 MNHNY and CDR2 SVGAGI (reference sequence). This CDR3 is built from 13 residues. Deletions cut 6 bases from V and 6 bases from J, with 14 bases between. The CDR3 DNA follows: TGTGCCAGCAGGTTGAGACAGGCTAATGGCTACACCTTC. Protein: CASRLRQANGYTF.

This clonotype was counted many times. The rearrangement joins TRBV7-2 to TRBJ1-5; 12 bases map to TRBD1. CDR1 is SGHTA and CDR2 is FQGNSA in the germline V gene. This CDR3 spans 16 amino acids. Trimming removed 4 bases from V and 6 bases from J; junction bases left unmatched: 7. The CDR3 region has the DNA TGTGCCAGCAGCTCGACAGGGACAGGGGGCGGTCAGCCCCAGCATTTT. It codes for CASSSTGTGGGQPQHF.

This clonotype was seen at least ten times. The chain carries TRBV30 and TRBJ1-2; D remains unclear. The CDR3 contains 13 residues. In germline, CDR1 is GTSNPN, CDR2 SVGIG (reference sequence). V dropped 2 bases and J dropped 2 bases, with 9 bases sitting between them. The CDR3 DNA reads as TGTGCCTGGAGTCTGGGAGAGAACTATGGCTACACCTTC. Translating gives CAWSLGENYGYTF.

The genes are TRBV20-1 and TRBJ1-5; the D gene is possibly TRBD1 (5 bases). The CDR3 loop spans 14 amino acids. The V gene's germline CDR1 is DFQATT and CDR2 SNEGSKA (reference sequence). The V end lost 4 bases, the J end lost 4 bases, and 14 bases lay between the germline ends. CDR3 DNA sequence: TGCAGTGCTACGGGACCCCGGTTGAATCAGCCCCAGCATTTT. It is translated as CSATGPRLNQPQHF.

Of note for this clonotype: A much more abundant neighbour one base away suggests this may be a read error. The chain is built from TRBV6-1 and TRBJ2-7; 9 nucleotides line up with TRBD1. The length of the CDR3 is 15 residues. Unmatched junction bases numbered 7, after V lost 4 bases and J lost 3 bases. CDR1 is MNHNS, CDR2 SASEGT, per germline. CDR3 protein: CASSVAGTGLYEQYF. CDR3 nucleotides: TGTGCCAGCAGTGTAGCCGGGACAGGGCTCTACGAGCAGTACTTC.

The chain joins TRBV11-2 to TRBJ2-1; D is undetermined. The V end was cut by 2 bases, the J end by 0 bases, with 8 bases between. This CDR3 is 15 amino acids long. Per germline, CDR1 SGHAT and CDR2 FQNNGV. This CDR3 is CASSLQQSSYNEQFF. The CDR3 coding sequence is TGTGCCAGCAGCTTACAACAGAGCTCCTACAATGAGCAGTTCTTC.

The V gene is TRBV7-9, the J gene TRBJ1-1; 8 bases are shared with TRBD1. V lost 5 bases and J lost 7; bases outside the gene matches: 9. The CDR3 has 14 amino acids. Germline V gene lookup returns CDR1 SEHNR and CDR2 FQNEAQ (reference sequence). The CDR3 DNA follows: TGTGCCAGCAGCCCCAGGACAGGGACAGGTGAAGCTTTCTTT. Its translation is CASSPRTGTGEAFF.

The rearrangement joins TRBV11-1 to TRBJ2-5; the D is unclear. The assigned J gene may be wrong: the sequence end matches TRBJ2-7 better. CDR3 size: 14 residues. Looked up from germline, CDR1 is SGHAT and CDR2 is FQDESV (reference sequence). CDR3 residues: CASSLGYNNYEQYF. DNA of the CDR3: TGTGCCAGCAGCTTAGGCTACAACAACTACGAGCAGTACTTC.

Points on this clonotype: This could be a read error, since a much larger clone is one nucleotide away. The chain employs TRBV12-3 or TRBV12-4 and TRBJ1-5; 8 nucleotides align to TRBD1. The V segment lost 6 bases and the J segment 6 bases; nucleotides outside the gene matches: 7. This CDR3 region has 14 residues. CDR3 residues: CASRWTGIGQPQHF. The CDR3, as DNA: TGTGCCAGCAGGTGGACAGGGATCGGTCAGCCCCAGCATTTT.

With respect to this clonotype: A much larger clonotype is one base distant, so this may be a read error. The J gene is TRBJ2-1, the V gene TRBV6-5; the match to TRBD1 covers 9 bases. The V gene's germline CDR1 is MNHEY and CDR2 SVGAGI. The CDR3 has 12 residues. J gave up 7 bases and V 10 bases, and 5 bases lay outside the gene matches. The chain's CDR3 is CATHRGRNEQFF. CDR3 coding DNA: TGTGCCACCCACAGGGGGCGGAATGAGCAGTTCTTC.

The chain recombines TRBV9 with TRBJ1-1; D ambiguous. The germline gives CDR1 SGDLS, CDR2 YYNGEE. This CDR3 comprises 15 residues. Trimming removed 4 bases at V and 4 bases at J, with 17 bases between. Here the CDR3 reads CASSSGPVPSTEAFF. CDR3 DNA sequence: TGTGCCAGCAGCTCGGGCCCGGTCCCCTCCACTGAAGCTTTCTTT.

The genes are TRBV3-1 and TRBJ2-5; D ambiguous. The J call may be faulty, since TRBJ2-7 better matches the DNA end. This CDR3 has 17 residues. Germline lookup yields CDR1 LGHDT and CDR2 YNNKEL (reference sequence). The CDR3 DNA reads TGTGCCAGCAGCCGAGTCCTCTCCCGGGTGGGGAACTACGAGCAGTACTTC. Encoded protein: CASSRVLSRVGNYEQYF.

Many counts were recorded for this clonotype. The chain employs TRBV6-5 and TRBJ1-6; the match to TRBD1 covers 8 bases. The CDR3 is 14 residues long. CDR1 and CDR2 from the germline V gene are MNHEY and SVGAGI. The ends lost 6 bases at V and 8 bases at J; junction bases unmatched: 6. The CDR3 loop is CASSQGALDSPLHF. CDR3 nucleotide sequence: TGTGCCAGCAGCCAGGGGGCATTGGATTCACCCCTCCACTTT.

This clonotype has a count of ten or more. The CDR3 spells CASSLVFRGDSPLHF. The CDR3 DNA reads TGTGCCAGCAGCTTAGTGTTCAGGGGCGATTCACCCCTCCACTTT. The V and J genes are TRBV7-2 and TRBJ1-6; D possibly corresponds to TRBD1 (6 bases). This CDR3 is 15 amino acids long. The ends were cut back, 1 base at V and 8 bases at J, with 12 bases in the middle. Germline CDR1 and CDR2: SGHTA and FQGNSA.